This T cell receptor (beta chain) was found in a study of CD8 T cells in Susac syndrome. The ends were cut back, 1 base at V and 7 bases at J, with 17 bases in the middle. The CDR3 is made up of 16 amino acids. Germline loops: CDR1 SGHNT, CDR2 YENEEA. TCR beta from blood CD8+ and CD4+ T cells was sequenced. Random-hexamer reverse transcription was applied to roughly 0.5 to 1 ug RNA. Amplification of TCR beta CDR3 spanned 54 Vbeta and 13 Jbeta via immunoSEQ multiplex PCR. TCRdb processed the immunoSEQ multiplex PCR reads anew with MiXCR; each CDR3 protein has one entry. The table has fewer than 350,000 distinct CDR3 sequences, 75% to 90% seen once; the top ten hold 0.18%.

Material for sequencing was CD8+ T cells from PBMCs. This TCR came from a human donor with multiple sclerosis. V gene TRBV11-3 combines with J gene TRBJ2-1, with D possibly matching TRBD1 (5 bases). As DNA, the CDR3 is TGTGCCAGCAGCTTAGGGTTGGTGAAAGGGGAAAATGAGCAGTTCTTC. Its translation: CASSLGLVKGENEQFF.